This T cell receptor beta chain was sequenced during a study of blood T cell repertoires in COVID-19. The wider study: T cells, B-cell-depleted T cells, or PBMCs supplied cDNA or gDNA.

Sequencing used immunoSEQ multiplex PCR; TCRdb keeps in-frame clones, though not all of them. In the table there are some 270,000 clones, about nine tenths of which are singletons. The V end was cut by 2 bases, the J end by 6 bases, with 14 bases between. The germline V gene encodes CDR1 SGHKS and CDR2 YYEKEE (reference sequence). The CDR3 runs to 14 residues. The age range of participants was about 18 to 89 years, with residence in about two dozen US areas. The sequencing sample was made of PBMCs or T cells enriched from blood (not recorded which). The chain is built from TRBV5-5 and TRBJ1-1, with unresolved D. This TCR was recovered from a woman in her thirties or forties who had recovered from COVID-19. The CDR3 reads CASSLQGGLPEAFF. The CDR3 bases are TGTGCCAGCAGCTTACAAGGAGGGCTCCCTGAAGCTTTCTTT. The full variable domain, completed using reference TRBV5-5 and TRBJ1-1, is DAGVTQSPTHLIKTRGQQVTLRCSPISGHKSVSWYQQVLGQGPQFIFQYYEKEERGRGNFPDRFSARQFPNYSSELNVNALLLGDSALYLCASSLQGGLPEAFFGQGTRLTVV.